These 10 T cell receptor beta chains share one sample of origin, sequenced in a study of CD8+ T cells in alopecia areata. In each case, RNA was isolated and then reverse transcribed into cDNA as the sequencing template. Clones were sequenced by immunoSEQ multiplex PCR, and TCRdb holds only the in-frame ones, with some missing. The sample has roughly 100,000 clones; roughly three fifths are singletons. Treatment: oral pan-JAK inhibitor, 5-10 mg twice daily. The sample in question was CD8+ T cells sorted from blood, obtained between weeks 55 and 65, from a patient treated with tofacitinib. The receptors were gathered from a human donor with alopecia areata.

The V call is TRBV11-2, the J call TRBJ1-1; the match to TRBD1 covers 7 bases. The V and J ends lost 1 base and 8 bases, in that order; junction bases with no gene match: 7. Germline values: CDR1 SGHAT, CDR2 FQNNGV. The CDR3 totals 14 residues. Written as DNA, the CDR3 is TGTGCCAGCAGCTTAGGGTCGGGACAGAACGAAGCTTTCTTT. Translated, it gives CASSLGSGQNEAFF.

A few counts support this clone. The CDR3 here is CASSIWAASNQPQHF. The CDR3 DNA reads TGTGCCAGTAGTATATGGGCAGCTAGCAATCAGCCCCAGCATTTT. This rearrangement joins TRBV19 to TRBJ1-5; D call uncertain. V lost 2 bases and J 0 bases, leaving 8 bases between the germline ends. The CDR3 loop spans 15 amino acids. Germline-derived CDR1 and CDR2 are LNHDA and SQIVND (reference sequence).

The chain recombines TRBV9 with TRBJ2-3, with 10 bases aligning to TRBD2. The germline V gene encodes CDR1 SGDLS and CDR2 YYNGEE. The CDR3 is made up of 14 amino acids. Germline trimming cut 2 bases from V and 5 bases from J; bases unmatched to any gene: 2. CDR3 protein: CASSVSGGVDTQYF. The CDR3 DNA is TGTGCCAGCAGCGTGAGCGGGGGGGTAGATACGCAGTATTTT. Full variable domain (outside the CDR3, taken from reference TRBV9 and TRBJ2-3): DSGVTQTPKHLITATGQRVTLRCSPRSGDLSVYWYQQSLDQGLQFLIQYYNGEERAKGNILERFSAQQFPDLHSELNLSSLELGDSALYFCASSVSGGVDTQYFGPGTRLTVL.

This chain joins TRBV25-1 and TRBJ2-7; unclear D gene. With 4 bases removed from V and 2 bases from J, the gap between germline ends came to 3 bases. CDR1 is MGHDK, CDR2 SYGVNS, per germline. This CDR3 region has 11 residues. As DNA, the CDR3 is TGTGCCAGCAGTGGACCCTACGAGCAGTACTTC. It is translated as CASSGPYEQYF.

This chain joins TRBV4-2 and TRBJ2-7; D is ambiguous. This CDR3 spans 13 amino acids. The germline gives CDR1 LGHNA, CDR2 YNFKEQ. Trimming cost V 1 base and J 4 bases, with 8 bases left between them. This CDR3 reads CASSQGNPYEQYF. CDR3 coding DNA: TGTGCCAGCAGCCAAGGCAATCCGTACGAGCAGTACTTC.

V gene TRBV19 combines with J gene TRBJ1-5; D is uncertain. The length of the CDR3 is 15 residues. Trimming took off 3 bases at V and 3 bases at J, with 12 bases between the two ends. Germline loops: CDR1 LNHDA, CDR2 SQIVND (reference sequence). CDR3: CASSIVASNNQPQHF. The DNA for the CDR3 is TGTGCCAGTAGTATTGTCGCGAGTAACAATCAGCCCCAGCATTTT. Based on the CDR3 plus reference TRBV19 and TRBJ1-5, the full variable domain is DGGITQSPKYLFRKEGQNVTLSCEQNLNHDAMYWYRQDPGQGLRLIYYSQIVNDFQKGDIAEGYSVSREKKESFPLTVTSAQKNPTAFYLCASSIVASNNQPQHFGDGTRLSIL.

This chain joins TRBV29-1 and TRBJ2-1, with unresolved D. The CDR3 covers 14 residues. The V gene lost 3 bases and the J gene lost 4 bases, with 13 bases spanning the gap. Germline assignment: CDR1 SQVTM and CDR2 ANQGSEA. The CDR3 DNA reads as TGCAGCGTTGAGGCAATCACTCAATACAATGAGCAGTTCTTC. Amino acids: CSVEAITQYNEQFF.

The chain joins TRBV4-1 to TRBJ2-7; D not resolved. The CDR3 is 13 amino acids. The V end was cut by 5 bases, the J end by 2 bases, with 10 bases between. Germline CDR1 MGHRA, CDR2 YSYEKL. CDR3 region: CASSSGRAYEQYF. The CDR3 nucleotides are TGCGCCAGCAGCTCTGGCAGAGCCTACGAGCAGTACTTC.

This chain joins TRBV6-5 and TRBJ2-1; 7 positions agree with TRBD2. Germline V lookup: CDR1 MNHEY, CDR2 SVGAGI. V lost 11 bases to trimming and J lost 4 bases; unmatched junction nucleotides: 11. This CDR3 spans 14 amino acids. The DNA for the CDR3 is TGTGCCTGCTCCAGCCGGGGAGGGTACAATGAGCAGTTCTTC. Translating it yields CACSSRGGYNEQFF.

This chain connects TRBV30 to TRBJ2-7; TRBD2 aligns across 13 bases. Germline lookup yields CDR1 GTSNPN and CDR2 SVGIG (reference sequence). The CDR3 spans 16 residues. The junction had 7 bases not matched to a gene; V was cut back by 3 bases and J by 2 bases. CDR3 in DNA: TGTGCCTGGAGGAGACTAGCGGGGGGAGACACCTACGAGCAGTACTTC. It yields the protein CAWRRLAGGDTYEQYF.